This T cell receptor beta chain was sequenced during a study of shared clonotypes between healthy human individuals. The V gene lost 8 bases and the J gene lost 2 bases, with 15 bases spanning the gap. The germline gives CDR1 MNHGY, CDR2 SVAAGI. CDR3 length: 14 amino acids. Naive CD8 cells lacked CD45RO, underwent positive selection for CCR7 and left out terminally differentiated effector memory CD45RA+ cells. Tens of thousands of T cell genomes (around 200 ng DNA) went into each sorted-subset replicate. TCRdb's table, derived via immunoSEQ multiplex PCR, lists solely in-frame clones and lacks some. The sample has around 2.1 million clones; about 92% are singletons. About this clone itself: As yet, its antigen is unknown.

Findings and limits, study-wide: Generally, naive subsets came out with larger estimated richness than memory subsets. It was observed that 5% to 6.5% of naive CD4 clonotypes were shared across four donors.

The TCR originated in a man between 18 and 35 years old in good health. Some clones in this sample may be carry-over from other donors' samples. The specimen was naive CD8+ T cells from PBMCs. V gene TRBV6-9 combines with J gene TRBJ2-5; TRBD2 is a possible D gene (5 bases). The CDR3 DNA reads as TGTGCCAGCGATAAACGGGAACTACAAGAGACCCAGTACTTC. This codes for CASDKRELQETQYF.